This paragraph covers one TCR beta chain sequence. This clonotype was picked up one time. The target of this receptor is not known. Qualities for individual bases were not recorded, and no much larger clone is one base off. The data derive from a study of post-analysis software for immune sequencing data (dated by TCRdb to between 2015 and 2017). Context from the whole study: Relapsing-remitting, secondary progressive and progressive-relapsing multiple sclerosis were recorded as disease courses, and subtype annotation was lacking for some patients. The patient repertoires were compared against more than 10 previously published healthy control repertoires obtained from donors aged about 6 to 26 years. A subset of samples was prepared in parallel using single-end sample barcoding, then pooled and co-amplified after Illumina adapter ligation.

The method was PCR. The instrument given in TCRdb is Illumina HiSeq 2500. Unique molecular identifiers were incorporated into TCR beta cDNA libraries to reduce PCR and sequencing biases. Some 500,000 cDNA molecules were obtained for every 1 to 10 million input T cells, so each molecule roughly corresponded to one T cell. Patient libraries were prepared and sequenced with the same protocol used for the earlier healthy control dataset. Within a given batch, samples were prepared together, multiplexed and sequenced on the same HiSeq lane. The authors' pipeline ran thus. MIGEC handled the raw barcoded reads, throwing out single-read molecular identifier groups before consensus assembly and CDR3 extraction. VDJtools was used for post-analysis of the clonotype tables, with diversity normalized by down-sampling every dataset to the smallest sample size. To correct batch-related cross-sample contamination, repertoire overlap clustering matched CDR3 amino acid sequences but not nucleotide sequences. TCRdb reworked the public reads: Q25 trimming with fastp, MiXCR clone assembly, productive beta chains retained. Merged by CDR3 protein, the rows form single entries marked with the most common genes and DNA. In this record, the V and J calls reflect TCRdb's handling and not the investigators' own analysis. The sample yields about 540,000 distinct CDR3 sequences; approximately 31% were counted once. The ten largest clonotypes hold about 5.6% of the sample.

Trimming takes 3 bases from V and 1 base from J, and the germline ends sit 14 bases apart. The CDR3 runs 16 amino acids, cysteine and phenylalanine included. Only CDR3 DNA is held: 48 bases, read in frame from base 1. Here is what the overall study found, with its caveats: Significantly higher frequencies in patients than in controls were found for several TRBV segments, including TRBV5-6, TRBV5-1 and TRBV20-1. Multiple sclerosis patients had significantly lower normalized Chao1 diversity than controls, a result that suggests substantial peripheral T-cell clonal expansion. When samples were clustered directly using the F measure, samples prepared in the same batch co-clustered strongly, which prompted a batch-effect correction. The control group was slightly older than the multiple sclerosis patient group.

To demonstrate the VDJtools post-analysis software, TCR beta repertoires were profiled from the peripheral blood of more than ten young patients with multiple sclerosis. Multiple sclerosis patients were children and adolescents aged roughly 6 to 17 years. The specimen was blood. This chain is built from TRBV12-3 or TRBV12-4 and TRBJ2-3, with TRBD2 tentatively as D gene (5 bases match). The receptor's source is a girl under 18 with multiple sclerosis. The CDR3 in this case is CASSLFGVWGTDTQYF. At the DNA level, the sequence is TGTGCCAGCAGTTTGTTCGGGGTCTGGGGCACAGATACGCAGTATTTT.